This T cell receptor beta chain was sequenced in a study of T cells in Graves' hyperthyroidism and ophthalmopathy. V was shortened by 0 bases and J by 9 bases, with 15 bases between the two germline ends. The CDR3 length is 15 residues. Germline loops: CDR1 LGHDT, CDR2 YNNKEL (reference sequence). Amplification yielded TCR beta CDR3 regions, with RNA transcripts as the source. TCR CDR3 regions were first amplified by RT-PCR with HTBI primers. Each CDR3 protein gets one entry after TCRdb re-called the multiplex PCR reads with MiXCR. The data contain approximately 360,000 distinct CDR3 sequences, 20% to 25% of them singletons. This clonotype occurred many times.

The receptor comes from a man aged 45-65 years with Graves' hyperthyroidism. Sequencing input: blood. The rearrangement links TRBV3-1 to TRBJ2-1; no clear D gene. CDR3 sequence: CASSQDVTSFSEQFF. DNA of the CDR3: TGTGCCAGCAGCCAAGATGTCACGAGTTTTTCTGAGCAGTTCTTC.